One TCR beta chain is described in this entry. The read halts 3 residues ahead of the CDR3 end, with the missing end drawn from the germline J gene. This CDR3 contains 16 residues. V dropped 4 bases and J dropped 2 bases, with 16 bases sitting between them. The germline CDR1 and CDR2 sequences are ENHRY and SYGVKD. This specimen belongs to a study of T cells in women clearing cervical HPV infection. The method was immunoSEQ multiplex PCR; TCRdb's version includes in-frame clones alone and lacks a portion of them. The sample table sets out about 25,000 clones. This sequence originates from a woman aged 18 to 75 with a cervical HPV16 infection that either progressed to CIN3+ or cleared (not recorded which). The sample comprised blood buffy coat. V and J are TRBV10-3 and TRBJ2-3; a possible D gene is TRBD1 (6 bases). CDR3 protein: CAISGPSGADTDTQYF. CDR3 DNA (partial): TGTGCCATCAGTGGCCCCTCAGGGGCGGACACAGATACG.